This T cell receptor (beta chain) emerged from a study of blood T cell repertoires in COVID-19. Study information: Acute and convalescent COVID-19 samples came from the United States, Italy and Spain. PBMCs, B-cell-depleted T cells, or T cells provided the cDNA or gDNA that made up the material.

Living in 24 US areas, the participants were between 18 and 89 years of age. Participants' reported clinical history set cohort assignment. Assay used: immunoSEQ multiplex PCR; TCRdb lists only in-frame clones, some missing. The sample lists about 220,000 clones, 85% to 90% seen once, with 3.5% in the top ten. The germline gives CDR1 SGDLS, CDR2 YYNGEE. The CDR3 is 15 amino acids. Trimming took off 3 bases at V and 0 bases at J, with 10 bases between the two ends. Sample: PBMCs or T cells enriched from blood (not recorded which). The genes are TRBV9 and TRBJ2-1, with D perhaps TRBD1 (5 bases). This sequence originates from a woman in her late teens or twenties in a cohort exposed to, infected with or recovered from COVID-19 (not recorded which). The CDR3 nucleotides are TGTGCCAGCAGCGGGGGCCTAAGCTCCTACAATGAGCAGTTCTTC. Translating it yields CASSGGLSSYNEQFF.